The entry that follows covers one T cell receptor (beta chain) sequence. J was trimmed by 1 base and V by 0 bases; bases with no gene match: 18. Germline V lookup: CDR1 SGHRS, CDR2 YFSETQ. CDR3 length equals 22 residues. The data are from a study of blood T cell repertoires in COVID-19. Per the authors' pipeline: For nucleated cells, counts were estimated from reference gene primer amplification. Profiling relied on immunoSEQ multiplex PCR, and the TCRdb table lists in-frame clones only, not all of them. V and J calls and clone size are as listed in that table; D and trimming were resolved from the DNA. This sample has about 100,000 clones, with about 85% found just once.

Sequences were obtained from peripheral blood. This receptor was obtained from a human donor in a cohort sampled during active COVID-19. This chain joins TRBV5-1 and TRBJ2-5; 13 bases agree with TRBD2. The CDR3 here is CASSLGLTSGGWISLPQETQYF. Written as DNA, the CDR3 is TGCGCCAGCAGCTTGGGTCTGACTAGCGGGGGGTGGATTTCGTTACCCCAAGAGACCCAGTACTTC.